This TCR beta chain comes out of a study of tissue T cells after allogeneic stem cell transplantation. Sequencing was performed with immunoSEQ multiplex PCR; in TCRdb, only in-frame clones are kept and a portion is missing. Altogether roughly 8,600 clones are present, less than 45% being singletons, with the ten largest covering around 3.5%. Points from the study as a whole: Within patients, tissue anatomy strongly shaped TCR repertoire composition. Tissue-detected TCR repertoire was only partly captured by blood and spleen T cells.

About this clone itself: Its antigen remains unidentified. Any gene name here is a mouse gene name. The CDR3 goes on 1 residue after the read ends, and that part is filled in from the germline J gene.

CDR3 length: 13 residues. Germline lookup yields CDR1 SNHLY and CDR2 FYNGKV (reference sequence). The germline V and J ends were trimmed by 4 bases and 4 bases, with 8 bases remaining between them. The time point was: mouse harvest day 14 after allogeneic transplant. The graft held 10^6 splenic CD5+ T cells and 10^7 T-cell-depleted bone marrow cells. Tissues came from B6→BALB/c major-mismatch GVHD mice at day 7 or 14. The sample was skin. This receptor was identified in a female BALB/c mouse given C57BL/6 T cells with graft-versus-host disease after an allogeneic hematopoietic cell transplant. This sequence joins TRBV3 and TRBJ2-1; D gene unclear. The CDR3 DNA, read in part, is TGTGCCAGCAGCTCGACAATTTATGCTGAGCAGTTC. Its translation: CASSSTIYAEQF. The CDR3 in its entirety is CASSSTIYAEQFF. Full variable domain (remainder filled in from reference TRBV3 and TRBJ2-1): GPKVLQIPSHQIIDMGQMVTLNCDPVSNHLYFYWYKQILGQQMEFLVNFYNGKVMEKSKLFKDQFSVERPDGSYFTLKIQPTALEDSAVYFCASSSTIYAEQFFGPGTRLTVL.